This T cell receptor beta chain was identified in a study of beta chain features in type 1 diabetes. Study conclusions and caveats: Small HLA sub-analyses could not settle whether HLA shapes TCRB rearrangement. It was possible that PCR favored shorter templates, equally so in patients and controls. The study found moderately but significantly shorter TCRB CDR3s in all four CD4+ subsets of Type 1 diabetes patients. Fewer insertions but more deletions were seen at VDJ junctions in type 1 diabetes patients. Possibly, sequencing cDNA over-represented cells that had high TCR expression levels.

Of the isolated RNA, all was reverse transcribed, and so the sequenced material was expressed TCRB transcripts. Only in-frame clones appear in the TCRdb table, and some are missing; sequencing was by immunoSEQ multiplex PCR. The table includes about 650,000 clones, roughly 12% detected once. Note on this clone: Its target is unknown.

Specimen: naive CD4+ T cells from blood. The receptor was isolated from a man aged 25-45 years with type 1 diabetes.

CDR3 protein: CASSIINRDGYTF. CDR3 bases: TGTGCCAGTAGTATCATTAACAGGGACGGCTACACCTTC. The chain combines TRBV19 with TRBJ1-2; perhaps TRBD1 as D (6 bases). This CDR3 is built from 13 residues. The germline V and J ends were trimmed by 3 bases and 8 bases, with 13 bases remaining between them. CDR1 and CDR2 from the germline V gene are LNHDA and SQIVND (reference sequence).